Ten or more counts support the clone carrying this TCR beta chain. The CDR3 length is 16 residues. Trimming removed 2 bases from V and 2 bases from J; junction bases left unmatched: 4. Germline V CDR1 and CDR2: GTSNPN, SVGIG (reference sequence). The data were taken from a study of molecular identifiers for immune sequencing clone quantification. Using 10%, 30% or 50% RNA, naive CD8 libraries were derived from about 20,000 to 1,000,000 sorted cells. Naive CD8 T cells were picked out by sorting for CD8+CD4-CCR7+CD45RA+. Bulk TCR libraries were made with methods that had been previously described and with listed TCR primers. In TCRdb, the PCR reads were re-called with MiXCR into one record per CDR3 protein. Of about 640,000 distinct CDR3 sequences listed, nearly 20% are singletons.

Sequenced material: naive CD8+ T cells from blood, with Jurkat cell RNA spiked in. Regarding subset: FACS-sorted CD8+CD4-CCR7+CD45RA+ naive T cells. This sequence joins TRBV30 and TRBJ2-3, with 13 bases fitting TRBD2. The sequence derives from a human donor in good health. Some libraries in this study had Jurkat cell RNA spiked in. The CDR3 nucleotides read TGTGCCTGGAGTACGGGACTAGCGGGGTTCACAGATACGCAGTATTTT. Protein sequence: CAWSTGLAGFTDTQYF.